Below are 22 T cell receptor beta chains sequenced from a single sample in a study of T cell responses to AZD1222 COVID-19 vaccine. The table came from immunoSEQ multiplex PCR; TCRdb's copy has only in-frame clones and leaves some out. The table lists approximately 160,000 clones, around 94% of them singletons. The starting material was peripheral blood, obtained on day 0 of AZD1222 vaccination. These receptors originate from an adult in good health.

The chain carries TRBV5-1 and TRBJ1-4; TRBD1 matches at 8 bases. Germline CDR1 SGHRS, CDR2 YFSETQ. The CDR3 loop spans 14 amino acids. The V and J ends lost 4 bases and 8 bases, in that order; junction bases with no gene match: 7. The CDR3 coding sequence is TGCGCCAGCAGCACCCAGGGGGCCTTGGAAAAACTGTTTTTT. As protein: CASSTQGALEKLFF.

V usage is TRBV15 and J usage is TRBJ2-5; D tentatively fits TRBD1 or TRBD2 (5 bases each). The V end was cut by 3 bases, the J end by 6 bases, with 20 bases between. CDR3 length: 16 amino acids. The germline CDR1 and CDR2 sequences are LNHNV and YYDKDF (reference sequence). The CDR3 sequence: CATSRGVKGEVQTQYF. For the CDR3, the DNA is TGTGCCACCAGCAGGGGGGTAAAGGGAGAGGTGCAGACCCAGTACTTC.

The V gene is TRBV10-3, the J gene TRBJ1-4; unclear D gene. V was trimmed by 2 bases and J by 4 bases, leaving 5 bases between them. CDR1 is ENHRY, CDR2 SYGVKD, per germline. The CDR3 has 13 residues. As DNA, the CDR3 is TGTGCCATCAGTGAGGCAGTTAATGAAAAACTGTTTTTT. Its protein product is CAISEAVNEKLFF.

The chain employs TRBV12-3 or TRBV12-4 and TRBJ1-5, with D perhaps TRBD1 (6 bases). The CDR3 sequence is 13 residues long. V was clipped by 7 bases and J by 7 bases, with 14 bases between them. The CDR3 here is CASTRTVLQPQHF. The CDR3 DNA sequence: TGTGCCAGCACCCGGACAGTACTGCAGCCCCAGCATTTT.

The V gene is TRBV30, the J gene TRBJ2-2; D is ambiguous. The CDR3 is made up of 13 amino acids. Trimming took off 3 bases at V and 3 bases at J, with 8 bases between the two ends. Germline V CDR1 and CDR2: GTSNPN, SVGIG (reference sequence). The CDR3 coding sequence is TGTGCCTGGAGAGGGCTATACACCGGGGAGCTGTTTTTT. This codes for CAWRGLYTGELFF. The full variable domain, in which reference TRBV30 and TRBJ2-2 provide the parts outside the CDR3, is SQTIHQWPATLVQPVGSPLSLECTVEGTSNPNLYWYRQAAGRGLQLLFYSVGIGQISSEVPQNLSASRPQDRQFILSSKKLLLSDSGFYLCAWRGLYTGELFFGEGSRLTVL.

This chain links TRBV7-3 with TRBJ2-7; possibly TRBD1 or TRBD2 for D (5 bases each). Between the trimmed V and J ends, which lost 5 bases and 7 bases, there was a span of 15 bases. Looked up from germline, CDR1 is SGHTA and CDR2 is FQGTGA. The CDR3 has 13 residues. CDR3 loop: CASSTGPDREQYF. CDR3 coding DNA: TGTGCCAGCAGCACGGGGCCTGATCGGGAGCAGTACTTC.

The chain carries TRBV2 and TRBJ1-6; D might be TRBD1 (5 bases). V was pared by 3 bases and J by 1 base, with 7 bases between. This CDR3 region has 15 residues. CDR1 is SNHLY and CDR2 is FYNNEI in the germline V gene. Written as DNA, the CDR3 is TGTGCCAGCAGTGATAGGGGTTCCTATAATTCACCCCTCCACTTT. This encodes CASSDRGSYNSPLHF.

The V call is TRBV30, the J call TRBJ2-5, with 8 bases fitting TRBD1. J lost 5 bases, V lost 2 bases, and 13 bases had no gene match. The germline V gene has CDR1 GTSNPN and CDR2 SVGIG (reference sequence). The CDR3 length is 16 residues. CDR3 residues: CAWSWWNPGGSETQYF. The CDR3 nucleotides read TGTGCCTGGAGTTGGTGGAACCCAGGGGGCAGTGAGACCCAGTACTTC. The whole variable domain, remainder taken from reference TRBV30 and TRBJ2-5, is SQTIHQWPATLVQPVGSPLSLECTVEGTSNPNLYWYRQAAGRGLQLLFYSVGIGQISSEVPQNLSASRPQDRQFILSSKKLLLSDSGFYLCAWSWWNPGGSETQYFGPGTRLLVL.

The chain joins TRBV13 to TRBJ2-3; D is unresolved. CDR3 length: 13 residues. V lost 5 bases and J lost 2, with 8 bases in between. CDR1 is PRHDT and CDR2 is FYEKMQ in the germline V gene (reference sequence). The CDR3 DNA is TGTGCCAGCAGCCTTAGACTCACAGATACGCAGTATTTT. This gives the protein CASSLRLTDTQYF.

CDR3 residues: CASSQYSGGAGEQFF. The CDR3 coding sequence is TGTGCCAGCAGCCAGTATAGCGGGGGGGCAGGTGAGCAGTTCTTC. This rearrangement joins TRBV4-2 to TRBJ2-1; 11 bases match TRBD2. Germline V gene lookup returns CDR1 LGHNA and CDR2 YNFKEQ. The CDR3 length is 15 residues. V lost 3 bases to trimming and J lost 9 bases; unmatched junction nucleotides: 7.

V is TRBV5-1 and J is TRBJ1-2; 7 bases match TRBD1. V gave up 0 bases and J gave up 8 bases; unmatched junction bases: 7. Germline assignment: CDR1 SGHRS and CDR2 YFSETQ. CDR3 length: 14 residues. The CDR3 spells CASSLVGGAEGYTF. For the CDR3, the DNA is TGCGCCAGCAGCTTGGTAGGGGGCGCCGAGGGCTACACCTTC.

This rearrangement joins TRBV5-1 to TRBJ2-6; unclear D gene. V was clipped by 0 bases and J by 4 bases, with 8 bases between them. Germline CDR1 SGHRS, CDR2 YFSETQ. The CDR3 is 15 residues long. In nucleotides, the CDR3 is TGCGCCAGCAGCTTGGCAGGTCCCGGGGCCAACGTCCTGACTTTC. Translated: CASSLAGPGANVLTF.

This clone was recorded a few times. Here the CDR3 reads CASSSPSGGIDQPQHF. The CDR3 nucleotides are TGTGCCAGCAGTTCGCCCTCAGGGGGTATAGATCAGCCCCAGCATTTT. The chain couples TRBV28 to TRBJ1-5; the match to TRBD1 covers 7 bases. V lost 4 bases to trimming and J lost 5 bases; unmatched junction nucleotides: 11. Germline loops: CDR1 MDHEN, CDR2 SYDVKM. This CDR3 spans 16 amino acids.

The CDR3, as DNA: TGTGCCAGCTCACCGGGGATACCCACCGGGGAGCTGTTTTTT. Its protein product is CASSPGIPTGELFF. The chain carries TRBV18 and TRBJ2-2; D gene ambiguous. The CDR3 is 14 amino acids. Germline CDR1 and CDR2: KGHSH and LQKENI. V was pared by 3 bases and J by 4 bases, with 9 bases between.

This chain's CDR3 is CASRRPGQGHSPLHF. The CDR3 DNA sequence: TGTGCCAGCAGGCGACCGGGACAGGGGCATTCACCCCTCCACTTT. The chain joins TRBV11-2 to TRBJ1-6; 10 bases map to TRBD1. CDR3 length: 15 amino acids. Germline V gives CDR1 SGHAT, CDR2 FQNNGV. The J segment lost 8 bases and the V segment lost 6 bases, leaving 7 bases of the junction unmatched.

The chain carries TRBV7-6 and TRBJ1-3; D call uncertain. Trimming stripped 3 bases from V and 4 bases from J, with 13 bases between. CDR1 is SGHVS, CDR2 FNYEAQ, per germline. The CDR3 runs to 15 residues. CDR3 bases: TGTGCCAGCAGCTTTATTTCTGAGCCGGGAAACACCATATATTTT. This encodes CASSFISEPGNTIYF.

The table lists this clone with a count of one. The rearrangement uses TRBV29-1 and TRBJ2-3; 7 bases line up with TRBD1. Germline loops: CDR1 SQVTM, CDR2 ANQGSEA. After removal of 6 bases from V and 0 bases from J, the junction contained 6 bases not matched to a gene. The CDR3 runs to 14 residues. CDR3 DNA sequence: TGCAGCGTGGCGACAGGGTATAGCACAGATACGCAGTATTTT. Protein product: CSVATGYSTDTQYF.

The CDR3 nucleotides read TGTGCCAGCAGTCCCCCTCGGCAGGGATCCCAACAGCCCCAGCATTTT. Its translation: CASSPPRQGSQQPQHF. The J gene is TRBJ1-5, the V gene TRBV28, with D tentatively TRBD1 (5 bases). The CDR3 length is 16 residues. Germline V lookup: CDR1 MDHEN, CDR2 SYDVKM. V shed 5 bases and J shed 7 bases, with 21 bases lying between them.

The V and J genes are TRBV18 and TRBJ2-5; D not resolved. Trimming left V 1 base short and J 3 bases short, with 15 bases between. CDR1 is KGHSH, CDR2 LQKENI, per germline. This CDR3 has 16 residues. The CDR3 coding sequence is TGTGCCAGCTCACCACTCGGCTATACGATGAAAGAGACCCAGTACTTC. Its protein product is CASSPLGYTMKETQYF.

The chain carries TRBV3-1 (or the pseudogene TRBV3-2) and TRBJ1-2; 11 bases map to TRBD1. This CDR3 has 14 residues. Trimming at V came to 4 bases and at J to 4 bases, leaving 2 bases not matched to a gene. Germline CDR1 LGHDT, CDR2 YNNKEL (reference sequence). The CDR3 spells CASSPDRGPYGYTF. CDR3 nucleotides: TGTGCCAGCAGCCCGGACAGGGGGCCCTATGGCTACACCTTC.

The V call is TRBV5-1, the J call TRBJ1-4, with D possibly matching TRBD1 (5 bases). Germline assignment: CDR1 SGHRS and CDR2 YFSETQ. V shed 4 bases and J shed 3 bases, with 16 bases lying between them. The CDR3 length is 16 residues. CDR3 bases: TGCGCCAGCAGCAGGGGAGGGTCAGCGGCTAATGAAAAACTGTTTTTT. This codes for CASSRGGSAANEKLFF.

The genes are TRBV18 and TRBJ2-7; TRBD1 aligns across 8 bases. The CDR3 runs 13 residues. Trimming took 1 base from V and 6 from J; bases not matched to a gene: 2. Germline V gene data show CDR1 as KGHSH and CDR2 as LQKENI. CDR3 DNA: TGTGCCAGCTCACCACGGACAGGGACCGAGCAGTACTTC. Amino acid sequence: CASSPRTGTEQYF.